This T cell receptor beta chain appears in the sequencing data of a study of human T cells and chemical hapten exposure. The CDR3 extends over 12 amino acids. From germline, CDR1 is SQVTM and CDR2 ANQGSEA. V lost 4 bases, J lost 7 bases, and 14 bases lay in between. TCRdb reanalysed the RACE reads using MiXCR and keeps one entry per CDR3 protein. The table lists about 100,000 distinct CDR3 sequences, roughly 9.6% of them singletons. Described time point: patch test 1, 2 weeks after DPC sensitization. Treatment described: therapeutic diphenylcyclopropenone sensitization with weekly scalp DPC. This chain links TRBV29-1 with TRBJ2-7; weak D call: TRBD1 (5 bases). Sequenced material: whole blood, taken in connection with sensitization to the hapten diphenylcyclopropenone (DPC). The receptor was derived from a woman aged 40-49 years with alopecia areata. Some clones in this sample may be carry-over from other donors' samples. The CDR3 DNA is TGCAGCGTTGCCAGGGATCTGGGGGAGCAGTACTTC. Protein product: CSVARDLGEQYF.